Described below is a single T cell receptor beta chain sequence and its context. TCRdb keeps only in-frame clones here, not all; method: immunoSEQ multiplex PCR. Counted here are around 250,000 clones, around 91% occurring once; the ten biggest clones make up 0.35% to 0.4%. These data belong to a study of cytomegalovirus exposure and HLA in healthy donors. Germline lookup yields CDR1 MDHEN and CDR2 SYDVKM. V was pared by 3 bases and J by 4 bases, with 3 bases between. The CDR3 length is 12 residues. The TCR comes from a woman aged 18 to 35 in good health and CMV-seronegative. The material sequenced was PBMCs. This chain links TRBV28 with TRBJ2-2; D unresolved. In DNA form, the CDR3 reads TGTGCCAGCAGTTTCGGCACCGGGGAGCTGTTTTTT. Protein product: CASSFGTGELFF.